The sequence of this T cell receptor beta chain was determined in a study of vaccination effects on CD4 cells after COVID-19 (dated by TCRdb to between 2022 and 2023). Looking at the study overall: The ViraFEST assay stimulated PBMC with viral peptide pools and then used TCR sequencing to identify antigen-specific CD4+ T cell clonotypes by expansion. Across the study, the median time from the second dose to post-vaccine sampling was 72 days (range 14 to 241). Cultures from other donors in the study were sequenced with the Oncomine TCR Beta short-read assay on an Illumina iSeq 100. Altogether, 10 COVID-19 convalescent patients and a few SARS-CoV-2-naive healthy vaccine recipients made up the full study. Each well held around 2 million PBMC cultured in IMDM containing around 5.1% human AB serum, 8.5 to 10 IU/ml IL-2 and gentamicin, along with approximately 10 ug/ml peptides. SARS-CoV-2 spike-specific CD4+ TCR repertoires from before and after mRNA vaccination were compared in COVID-19 convalescent patients and in infection-naive vaccine recipients. The paper as a whole reports these results and caveats: In healthy vaccine recipients, vaccine-induced clones were almost all SARS-CoV-2 mono-reactive, with only 1 of 255 cross-reactive with common cold coronaviruses. The study was limited by a small number of convalescent patients and lacked early post-infection timepoints. Clones induced by infection and clones induced by vaccination both contracted markedly at late timepoints after vaccination, which fits with T cell responses waning over time.

After approximately eleven days of culture, CD4+ T cells were isolated with the EasySep CD4+ T cell isolation kit. Two doses of either the BNT162b2 or the mRNA-1273 mRNA SARS-CoV-2 vaccine were administered to participants. Negative nucleocapsid antibody results before and after vaccination confirmed that the healthy vaccine recipients had no prior SARS-CoV-2 infection. On days 3 and 7, half of the culture medium was replaced with fresh IL-2-containing medium. Unless noted otherwise, every peptide stimulation condition was cultured in triplicate wells. Using Ficoll-Paque Plus gradient centrifugation, PBMC were separated from whole blood and then either used fresh or cryopreserved at -140C. Genomic DNA was extracted from cultured CD4+ T cells with the QIAamp micro DNA kit. To prepare the library, the immunoSEQ multiplex PCR assay was applied. DNA from the cultured and isolated CD4+ T cells underwent TCR beta CDR3 sequencing. Turning to the authors' computational methods: The analysis removed non-productive TCR sequences, trimmed reads to the CDR3 region, and retained only CDR3s that were 7 or more amino acids long. Antigen-specific clonotypes were identified using the MANAFEST web app by comparison of expansion in peptide wells against reference cultures. Positive clones required FDR<0.05 expansion versus reference and all other wells, odds ratio above 5, and frequency above 0.1% in two replicate wells. Clonotypes significantly expanded in SARS-CoV-2 spike wells and in at least one common cold coronavirus spike condition were defined as cross-reactive. Using the stringdist R package, CDR3 similarity was measured by Levenshtein distance, and unrooted trees were constructed with ape in R 3.6.1. TCRdb carries this immuneACCESS record with in-frame sequences only. Its versions omit some clonotypes, under half of them owing to an unresolved V gene in the studies checked, with the rest unexplained. From that table come the V and J calls and clone size; the DNA was used to work out D and trimming. Here the sample has 72,000 or so clones; 74% occur a single time. The ten largest clones add up to 2% to 2.5% of the sample.

V is clipped by 2 bases and J by 0 bases, and the sequence between their germline boundaries is 4 bases long. There are 13 amino acids in the CDR3, from cysteine to phenylalanine inclusive. Of the read, only the CDR3 DNA is kept; its 39 bases are in frame from base 1. Comments on this clone: What antigen it recognizes has not been identified. Per-base quality was not reported, and no clone a single base away is much larger than it.

This material consisted of CD4+ T cells from PBMCs cultured without peptide, taken after COVID-19 vaccination. This sequence was found in a human donor who received a COVID-19 vaccine. The rearrangement combines TRBV12-3 or TRBV12-4 with TRBJ1-1; the D gene assignment is ambiguous. The CDR3 in this case is CASSLQLNTEAFF. The DNA reads TGTGCCAGCAGTTTACAGCTGAACACTGAAGCTTTCTTT.